A single sample gave rise to the 19 T cell receptor beta chains below, sequenced in a study of monozygotic twins with inflammatory bowel disease. TCRdb processed the 5' RACE reads again and assigns one entry to each CDR3 protein, with no DNA. The record lists 350,000 to 550,000 distinct CDR3 sequences, of which the ten most abundant hold about 2.2%. Sequencing input: blood. These receptors originate from a human donor with ulcerative colitis or Crohn's disease, or a healthy co-twin of an affected twin (not recorded which).

V usage is TRBV27 and J usage is TRBJ2-5; TCRdb lists TRBD2, though no DNA is available to test this call. The germline CDR1 and CDR2 sequences are MNHEY and SMNVEV (reference sequence). This CDR3 has 13 residues. The CDR3 here is CASSFAGAETQYF.

The J gene is TRBJ2-5, the V gene TRBV20-1; the D gene TCRdb calls, TRBD2, cannot be checked with no DNA. This CDR3 is built from 17 residues. CDR1 DFQATT and CDR2 SNEGSKA come from the germline V gene (reference sequence). The CDR3 loop reads CSALGLLVAGGVETQYF.

The chain carries TRBV7-3 and TRBJ2-5; TCRdb designates TRBD2, a call that cannot be tested without DNA. CDR3 size: 13 residues. The germline V gene has CDR1 SGHTA and CDR2 FQGTGA. This CDR3 reads CASSLEGQETQYF.

The chain carries TRBV5-4 and TRBJ2-7; the D call from TCRdb, TRBD1, cannot be confirmed without DNA. Germline-derived CDR1 and CDR2 are SGHNT and YYREEE (reference sequence). This CDR3 region has 14 residues. The CDR3 here is CASSPGGRVDEQYF.

The chain recombines TRBV7-6 with TRBJ2-7; TCRdb outputs TRBD2, but without DNA this stays unchecked. The CDR3 sequence is 18 residues long. The V gene's germline CDR1 is SGHVS and CDR2 FNYEAQ. CDR3: CASSLAKGPGTNGYEQYF.

The chain uses TRBV20-1 and TRBJ2-1; the TCRdb D gene call, TRBD2, has no DNA to confirm it. The CDR3 consists of 17 residues. Germline CDR1 is DFQATT and CDR2 is SNEGSKA (reference sequence). CDR3 sequence reads: CSARVSAAGPSGNEQFF.

The chain's CDR3 is CASHWQGMNTGELFF. The J gene is TRBJ2-2, the V gene TRBV7-8; TCRdb outputs TRBD1, but without DNA this stays unchecked. CDR3 length: 15 residues. Per the germline V gene, CDR1 is SGHVS and CDR2 is FQNEAQ.

This rearrangement joins TRBV10-3 to TRBJ2-1; the D call of TRBD2 rests on TCRdb alone, since no DNA is present to check it. The germline V gene has CDR1 ENHRY and CDR2 SYGVKD. CDR3 length: 14 amino acids. The CDR3 spells CAISEVSGSGEQFF.

V usage is TRBV5-5 and J usage is TRBJ2-1; the TCRdb D gene call, TRBD2, has no DNA to confirm it. This CDR3 is built from 14 residues. The germline CDR1 and CDR2 sequences are SGHKS and YYEKEE (reference sequence). The CDR3 is CASSKTVPLNEQFF.

The chain employs TRBV9 and TRBJ2-5; the TCRdb D gene call, TRBD2, has no DNA to confirm it. The CDR3 has 15 amino acids. Germline V lookup: CDR1 SGDLS, CDR2 YYNGEE. CDR3: CASSVEAGLQETQYF.

The chain couples TRBV19 to TRBJ2-5; lacking DNA, the TRBD2 call made by TCRdb goes unchecked. The CDR3 extends over 12 amino acids. Germline assignment: CDR1 LNHDA and CDR2 SQIVND (reference sequence). The chain's CDR3 is CASSSGVETQYF. Drawing the rest from reference TRBV19 and TRBJ2-5, the complete variable domain is DGGITQSPKYLFRKEGQNVTLSCEQNLNHDAMYWYRQDPGQGLRLIYYSQIVNDFQKGDIAEGYSVSREKKESFPLTVTSAQKNPTAFYLCASSSGVETQYFGPGTRLLVL.

This sequence joins TRBV12-3 or TRBV12-4 and TRBJ2-5; the D call of TRBD2 rests on TCRdb alone, since no DNA is present to check it. This CDR3 region has 15 residues. CDR3 loop: CASSLVSGTQETQYF.

The V gene is TRBV29-1, the J gene TRBJ2-1. The CDR3 covers 16 residues. Germline V gives CDR1 SQVTM, CDR2 ANQGSEA. CDR3 protein: CSVEDHNSERYNEQFF.

The chain combines TRBV25-1 with TRBJ2-5; TCRdb returns TRBD1, unconfirmable since there is no DNA. There are 15 residues in the CDR3. Germline loops: CDR1 MGHDK, CDR2 SYGVNS. The chain's CDR3 is CASSDRRGRGETQYF.

This rearrangement joins TRBV19 to TRBJ2-2; lacking DNA, the TRBD1 call made by TCRdb goes unchecked. The CDR3 spans 14 residues. Germline CDR1 reads LNHDA; CDR2 reads SQIVND (reference sequence). CDR3 in amino acids: CASSIKQGVGELFF.

The chain employs TRBV12-3 or TRBV12-4 and TRBJ2-1; the TCRdb D gene call, TRBD2, has no DNA to confirm it. The CDR3 spans 15 residues. The CDR3 here is CASSLSGLAYNEQFF.

The chain recombines TRBV12-3 or TRBV12-4 with TRBJ2-2; absent DNA, TCRdb's TRBD1 call cannot be checked. There are 16 residues in the CDR3. The CDR3 loop reads CASSLALGGYTGELFF.

The chain couples TRBV7-8 to TRBJ1-5. The length of the CDR3 is 15 residues. Germline V CDR1 and CDR2: SGHVS, FQNEAQ. Here the CDR3 reads CASSVQVRGNQPQHF.

This chain joins TRBV7-9 and TRBJ1-2. Germline loops: CDR1 SEHNR, CDR2 FQNEAQ (reference sequence). The CDR3 loop spans 15 amino acids. CDR3: CASSLGGRRDYGYTF.